These 22 T cell receptor beta chains were all obtained from the same sample, sequenced in a study of T cells in Graves' hyperthyroidism and ophthalmopathy. TCR beta CDR3 region amplification was performed from RNA transcripts. First-round RT-PCR of the TCR CDR3 relied on the HTBI primer set. In TCRdb, the multiplex PCR reads were re-called with MiXCR into one record per CDR3 protein. Here the sample spans fewer than 650,000 distinct CDR3 sequences, 14% being singletons. The sample consisted of blood. These receptors were obtained from a young woman with Graves' ophthalmopathy.

This clonotype was observed at least ten times. DNA of the CDR3: TGTGCCAGCAGTTCTCCGGGACTAGCGGCGGACAATGAGCAGTTCTTC. This codes for CASSSPGLAADNEQFF. J is TRBJ2-1 and V is TRBV12-3 or TRBV12-4; the match to TRBD2 covers 11 bases. The CDR3 is 16 residues long. Trimming at V came to 4 bases and at J to 5 bases, leaving 7 bases not matched to a gene.

This clonotype was picked up many times. This chain joins TRBV2 and TRBJ1-4, with 7 nucleotides matching TRBD1. CDR1 is SNHLY and CDR2 is FYNNEI in the germline V gene. The CDR3 is 15 amino acids. Unmatched junction bases numbered 7, after V lost 5 bases and J lost 4 bases. The CDR3 DNA is TGTGCCAGCAGTCTCCTACAGGGGATTAATGAAAAACTGTTTTTT. Its translation: CASSLLQGINEKLFF.

This clonotype was recorded at least ten times. The rearrangement links TRBV14 to TRBJ2-7, with 12 bases that match TRBD2. V shed 1 base, J shed 3 bases, and the junction held 1 base outside the gene matches. CDR3 length equals 15 residues. Germline CDR1 and CDR2: SGHDN and FVKESK. The CDR3 reads CASSQGTSGNYEQYF. The CDR3 bases are TGTGCCAGCAGCCAAGGGACTAGCGGGAACTACGAGCAGTACTTC.

At least ten counts were recorded for this clonotype. V usage is TRBV19 and J usage is TRBJ2-1, with 7 bases lining up with TRBD2. Germline assignment: CDR1 LNHDA and CDR2 SQIVND (reference sequence). The CDR3 totals 15 residues. The V segment lost 5 bases and the J segment 2 bases; nucleotides outside the gene matches: 6. The CDR3 sequence: CASSPQRGPYNEQFF. CDR3 nucleotide sequence: TGTGCCAGTAGTCCCCAGCGGGGACCCTACAATGAGCAGTTCTTC.

This clonotype has a count of ten or more. As DNA, the CDR3 is TGTGCCTGGACCTTGGGTAGCGGGAGTTTGGAGACCCAGTACTTC. Protein sequence: CAWTLGSGSLETQYF. The chain has TRBV30 and TRBJ2-5, with 9 bases fitting TRBD2. This CDR3 has 15 amino acids. J was trimmed by 5 bases and V by 4 bases; bases with no gene match: 11. Germline CDR1 GTSNPN, CDR2 SVGIG (reference sequence).

This clonotype was recorded a few times. Here the CDR3 reads CASSSPGVAGGEYNEQFF. CDR3 DNA sequence: TGTGCCAGCAGCTCCCCCGGAGTGGCAGGGGGCGAATACAATGAGCAGTTCTTC. The V and J genes are TRBV7-3 and TRBJ2-1, with 8 positions matching TRBD1. The V segment lost 4 bases and the J segment 4 bases; nucleotides outside the gene matches: 15. Germline lookup yields CDR1 SGHTA and CDR2 FQGTGA. This CDR3 region has 18 residues. Based on the CDR3 plus reference TRBV7-3 and TRBJ2-1, the full variable domain is GAGVSQTPSNKVTEKGKYVELRCDPISGHTALYWYRQSLGQGPEFLIYFQGTGAADDSGLPNDRFFAVRPEGSVSTLKIQRTERGDSAVYLCASSSPGVAGGEYNEQFFGPGTRLTVL.

This clonotype was detected ten times or more. The rearrangement links TRBV20-1 to TRBJ2-7; 8 bases line up with TRBD2. This CDR3 has 14 amino acids. Trimming removed 3 bases from V and 5 bases from J; junction bases left unmatched: 9. CDR1 DFQATT and CDR2 SNEGSKA come from the germline V gene (reference sequence). The DNA of the CDR3 is TGCAGTGCTAGCCCGGGACTAGGGATGAACGAGCAGTACTTC. Protein sequence: CSASPGLGMNEQYF.

The CDR3 reads CASSQTGAPYNEKLFF. The CDR3, as DNA: TGCGCCAGCAGCCAAACAGGGGCGCCGTATAATGAAAAACTGTTTTTT. The chain carries TRBV4-1 and TRBJ1-4, with 7 nucleotides matching TRBD1. V lost 2 bases and J lost 4; bases outside the gene matches: 7. CDR1 is MGHRA, CDR2 YSYEKL, per germline. The CDR3 consists of 16 residues.

This clonotype showed up just a few times. This chain links TRBV28 with TRBJ2-7, with 7 positions matching TRBD1. V was pared by 7 bases and J by 4 bases, with 10 bases of the junction left unmatched. The CDR3 has 14 residues. CDR1 and CDR2 from the germline V gene are MDHEN and SYDVKM. DNA for the CDR3: TGTGCCAGCATTGGTTCGCAGGGGGAGTACGAGCAGTACTTC. Its translation: CASIGSQGEYEQYF.

The chain is built from TRBV15 and TRBJ2-1, with 8 bases lining up with TRBD2. This CDR3 region has 13 residues. CDR1 and CDR2 (germline): LNHNV, YYDKDF (reference sequence). With V trimmed by 6 bases and J by 10 bases, 8 bases remained unmatched. CDR3 nucleotides: TGTGCCACCAGGTCAGCGGGAGAGGGGGAGCAGTTCTTC. Translated, it gives CATRSAGEGEQFF.

This clonotype was counted between two and nine times. J is TRBJ1-1 and V is TRBV12-3 or TRBV12-4, with 12 bases matching TRBD1. The CDR3 runs 17 residues. V dropped 6 bases and J dropped 10; count of bases not matched to a gene: 18. CDR3 residues: CASRQGPRDRGHIGAFF. In DNA, the CDR3 is TGTGCCAGCAGACAAGGCCCCCGGGACAGGGGGCATATTGGAGCTTTCTTT.

There are many counts of this clonotype. This chain links TRBV11-3 with TRBJ2-1; the D gene is possibly TRBD2 (6 bases). This CDR3 spans 13 amino acids. Germline assignment: CDR1 SGHNT and CDR2 YENEEA. V was clipped by 1 base and J by 9 bases, with 10 bases between them. CDR3 bases: TGTGCCAGCAGCTTAGCGGGAGATCGTGAGCAGTTCTTC. The encoded protein is CASSLAGDREQFF.

This clonotype was detected many times. The rearrangement links TRBV7-3 to TRBJ1-6; D unresolved. CDR1 and CDR2 from the germline V gene are SGHTA and FQGTGA. With 3 bases removed from V and 8 bases from J, the gap between germline ends came to 8 bases. CDR3 length: 13 amino acids. CDR3: CASSLNSDSPLHF. CDR3 in DNA: TGTGCCAGCAGCTTGAACAGCGATTCACCCCTCCACTTT.

This clonotype was observed at least ten times. The chain carries TRBV3-1 and TRBJ2-7, with D perhaps assigned TRBD1 or TRBD2 (5 bases each). Trimming shortened V by 0 bases and J by 0 bases, and 12 bases separated the two germline ends. Germline V lookup: CDR1 LGHDT, CDR2 YNNKEL (reference sequence). The CDR3 length is 16 residues. CDR3 protein: CASSQDWGPSSYEQYF. The CDR3, as DNA: TGTGCCAGCAGCCAAGATTGGGGACCAAGCTCCTACGAGCAGTACTTC.

V usage is TRBV5-8 and J usage is TRBJ1-4, with TRBD1 matching 7 bases. Germline V gene lookup returns CDR1 SGHTS and CDR2 YDEGEE. V lost 4 bases and J lost 4; bases outside the gene matches: 4. The length of the CDR3 is 14 residues. The CDR3 here is CASSAGQNNEKLFF. Written as DNA, the CDR3 is TGTGCCAGCAGCGCGGGACAGAATAATGAAAAACTGTTTTTT.

This clonotype was detected only a few times. The chain combines TRBV7-9 with TRBJ2-5; D is possibly TRBD1 or TRBD2 (5 bases each). V was pared by 5 bases and J by 7 bases, with 20 bases between. The germline CDR1 and CDR2 sequences are SEHNR and FQNEAQ (reference sequence). The CDR3 is 15 amino acids. CDR3 sequence reads: CASSPGPSGLGTQYF. In DNA, the CDR3 is TGTGCCAGCAGCCCGGGACCGTCTGGGCTAGGGACCCAGTACTTC.

This chain connects TRBV6-1 to TRBJ2-5; 7 bases match TRBD1. V lost 10 bases, J lost 0 bases, and 8 bases stayed unmatched. The CDR3 covers 14 residues. Germline V lookup: CDR1 MNHNS, CDR2 SASEGT. This CDR3 is CATPPGTDQETQYF. The CDR3 nucleotides are TGTGCCACCCCGCCTGGGACAGACCAAGAGACCCAGTACTTC.

The sample holds many counts of this clonotype. DNA of the CDR3: TGTGCCAGCAGCTTAGCGTCCCTCGGTCTAGCGGGAGTGGTCACCTACGAGCAGTACTTC. This sequence encodes CASSLASLGLAGVVTYEQYF. The chain couples TRBV7-8 to TRBJ2-7; 10 nucleotides align to TRBD2. The CDR3 consists of 20 residues. Germline V gene sequence: CDR1 SGHVS, CDR2 FQNEAQ. V trimming: 0 bases; J trimming: 2 bases; junction bases outside the gene matches: 16.

This clonotype was observed a handful of times. V gene TRBV10-3 combines with J gene TRBJ1-4, with 7 bases aligning to TRBD1. V lost 3 bases, J lost 6 bases, and 10 bases stayed unmatched. The CDR3 is 16 residues long. Germline CDR1 ENHRY, CDR2 SYGVKD. For the CDR3, the DNA is TGTGCCATCAGTGAAAGACAGGGTGGAATCGATGAAAAACTGTTTTTT. Translated, it gives CAISERQGGIDEKLFF.

This clonotype has a handful of counts. V gene TRBV6-5 combines with J gene TRBJ1-5; possible D gene TRBD1, 6 bases. The CDR3 extends over 19 amino acids. CDR1 and CDR2 (germline): MNHEY, SVGAGI. The germline V and J ends were trimmed by 0 bases and 2 bases, with 20 bases remaining between them. The CDR3 protein is CASSYSRPGHRRGNQPQHF. In nucleotides, the CDR3 is TGTGCCAGCAGTTACTCAAGACCGGGACACCGGAGGGGCAATCAGCCCCAGCATTTT.

The rearrangement uses TRBV7-2 and TRBJ1-1, with a weak D call TRBD1 (5 bases). Trimming pared 1 base from V and 7 bases from J, leaving 16 bases between. This CDR3 contains 15 residues. From germline, CDR1 is SGHTA and CDR2 FQGNSA. The CDR3 loop is CASSLVEGEKVEAFF. CDR3 bases: TGTGCCAGCAGCTTAGTGGAAGGGGAGAAGGTTGAAGCTTTCTTT.

This clonotype was seen ten or more times. V gene TRBV28 combines with J gene TRBJ1-2; D might be TRBD1 (5 bases). The CDR3 consists of 19 residues. V was pared by 7 bases and J by 0 bases, with 27 bases between. CDR1 and CDR2 from the germline V gene are MDHEN and SYDVKM. CDR3 region: CASILNDLRGPSPNYGYTF. The CDR3 bases are TGTGCCAGCATTTTGAACGACCTTCGGGGCCCGTCTCCTAACTATGGCTACACCTTC.